This TCR beta chain was identified during a study of T cells in Graves' hyperthyroidism and ophthalmopathy. On the study more broadly: Any treatment followed the collection of peripheral blood at initial diagnosis.

This clonotype was seen many times. Antigen: not known. This CDR3 is built from 15 residues. The germline V and J ends were trimmed by 5 bases and 6 bases, with 19 bases remaining between them. Exclusion followed for patients with uncontrolled infection, other autoimmune disease, pregnancy or lactation. What was amplified from RNA transcripts were TCR beta CDR3 regions. Initially, a first-round RT-PCR of the TCR CDR3 employed the HTBI primer set. TCRdb used MiXCR to reprocess the multiplex PCR reads, holding one entry per CDR3 protein. Of about 620,000 distinct CDR3 sequences in the sample, 16% are singletons; the top ten hold 3.8%. Study findings and constraints: In simple terms, a model built on 13 V-J features told ophthalmopathy apart from stable hyperthyroidism.

Sequencing input: blood. The rearrangement joins TRBV12-3 or TRBV12-4 to TRBJ1-1; perhaps TRBD1 as D (5 bases). The sequence came from a woman aged 25 to 39 with Graves' hyperthyroidism. CDR3 DNA: TGTGCCAGCAGTCCCCCCAGCAGGGTGGGCGCTGAAGCTTTCTTT. Translated: CASSPPSRVGAEAFF.